The following is a TCR beta chain sequence with its context. This entry comes from a study of blood T cell repertoires in COVID-19. Study overall: Spain, Italy and the United States supplied samples that represented acute and convalescent COVID-19. T cells, B-cell-depleted T cells, or PBMCs supplied cDNA or gDNA.

In the authors' methods: By means of reference gene primer amplification, nucleated cell counts were estimated. Method: immunoSEQ multiplex PCR; TCRdb's copy keeps in-frame clones and lacks some. D and trimming come from the DNA, and the V and J calls and clone size come from that table. The repertoire consists of 150,000 to 200,000 clones, with under 90% occurring once and the leading ten covering approximately 6.7%. Specimen: peripheral blood. This TCR came from a man aged 40-55 years with acute or convalescent COVID-19.

The CDR3 reads CASEDGTGGNSPLHF. The CDR3 nucleotides read TGTGCCAGCGAAGACGGGACAGGGGGTAATTCACCCCTCCACTTT. V usage is TRBV6-6 and J usage is TRBJ1-6; 11 bases match TRBD1. The CDR3 covers 15 residues. V dropped 8 bases and J dropped 6; count of bases not matched to a gene: 6. Germline-derived CDR1 and CDR2 are MNHNY and SVGAGI (reference sequence).